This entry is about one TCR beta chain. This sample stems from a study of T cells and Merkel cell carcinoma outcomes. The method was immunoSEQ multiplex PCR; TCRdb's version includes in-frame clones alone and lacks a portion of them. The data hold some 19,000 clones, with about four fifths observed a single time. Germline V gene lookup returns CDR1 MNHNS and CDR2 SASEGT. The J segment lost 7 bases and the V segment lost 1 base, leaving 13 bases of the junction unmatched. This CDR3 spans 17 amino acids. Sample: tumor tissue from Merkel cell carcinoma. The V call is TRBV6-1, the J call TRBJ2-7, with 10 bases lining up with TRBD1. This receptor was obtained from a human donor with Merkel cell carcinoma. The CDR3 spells CASSEGWWDRGVTEQYF. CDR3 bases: TGTGCCAGCAGTGAAGGATGGTGGGACAGGGGAGTTACGGAGCAGTACTTC.